This T cell receptor beta chain was sequenced during a study of T cell responses to AZD1222 COVID-19 vaccine. In the study overall: Doses given second, at about 4 or about 12 weeks, were pooled.

Some clones are missing from TCRdb's copy, which holds only in-frame ones; the method was immunoSEQ multiplex PCR. The table lists about 98,000 clones, over 75% of them singletons. A word on this clone: The target antigen is unknown.

Findings of the study overall: Reports indicate that nearly half of spike-specific TCRs are directed at unmutated variant regions. Clonal diversity may have been underestimated in mostly white British donors.

The length of the CDR3 is 16 residues. V trimming: 3 bases; J trimming: 4 bases; junction bases outside the gene matches: 9. CDR1 SGHRS and CDR2 YFSETQ come from the germline V gene. V and J are TRBV5-1 and TRBJ1-1; TRBD1 agrees at 10 bases. The starting material was peripheral blood, obtained on day 0 of AZD1222 vaccination. The receptor comes from an adult in good health. The CDR3 bases are TGCGCCAGCAGCTCCTCCGGGACAGGGGTTGGCACTGAAGCTTTCTTT. It translates to CASSSSGTGVGTEAFF.